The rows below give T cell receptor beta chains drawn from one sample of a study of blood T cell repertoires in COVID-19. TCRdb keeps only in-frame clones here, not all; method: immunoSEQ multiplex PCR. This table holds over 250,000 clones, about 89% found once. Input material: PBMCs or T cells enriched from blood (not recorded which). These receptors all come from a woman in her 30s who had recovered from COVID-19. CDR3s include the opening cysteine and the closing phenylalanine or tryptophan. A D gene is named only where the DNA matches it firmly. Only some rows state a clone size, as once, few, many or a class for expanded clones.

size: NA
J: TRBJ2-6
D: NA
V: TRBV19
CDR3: CASSMGAGMFSIAGANVLTF
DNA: TGTGCCAGTAGTATGGGGGCAGGGATGTTTAGTATTGCTGGGGCCAACGTCCTGACTTTC

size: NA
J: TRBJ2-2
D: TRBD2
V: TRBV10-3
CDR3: CAISDLAGGTTGELFF
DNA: TGTGCCATCAGTGATCTCGCGGGGGGTACCACCGGGGAGCTGTTTTTT

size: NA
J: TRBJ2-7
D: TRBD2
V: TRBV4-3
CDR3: CASSQVAGLLPYEQYF
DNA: TGCGCCAGCAGCCAAGTAGCGGGCCTACTCCCCTACGAGCAGTACTTC

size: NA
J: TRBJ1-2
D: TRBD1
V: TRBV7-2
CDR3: CASSLALGQSFYGYTF
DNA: TGTGCCAGCAGCTTAGCGCTGGGACAGAGCTTCTATGGCTACACCTTC

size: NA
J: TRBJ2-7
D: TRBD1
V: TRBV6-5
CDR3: CASSLGTGAGEQYF
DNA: TGTGCCAGCAGCCTCGGGACAGGGGCCGGCGAGCAGTACTTC

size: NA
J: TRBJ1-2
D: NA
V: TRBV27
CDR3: CASSPERVAGGYTF
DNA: TGTGCCAGCAGTCCCGAAAGGGTGGCGGGGGGCTACACCTTC

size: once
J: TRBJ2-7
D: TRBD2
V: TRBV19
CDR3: CASSILAGGSYEQYF
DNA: TGTGCCAGTAGTATCTTAGCGGGGGGGTCTTACGAGCAGTACTTC

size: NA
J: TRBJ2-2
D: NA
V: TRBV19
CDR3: CASSIQTNTGELFF
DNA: TGTGCCAGTAGTATACAAACGAACACCGGGGAGCTGTTTTTT

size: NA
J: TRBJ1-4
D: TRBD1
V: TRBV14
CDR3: CASSQVRTGEGKLFF
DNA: TGTGCCAGCAGCCAAGTCCGGACAGGGGAAGGAAAACTGTTTTTT

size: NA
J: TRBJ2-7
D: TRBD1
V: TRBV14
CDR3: CASSRLGQGAYSSYEQYF
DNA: TGTGCCAGCAGCCGCTTGGGACAGGGGGCTTATAGCTCCTACGAGCAGTACTTC

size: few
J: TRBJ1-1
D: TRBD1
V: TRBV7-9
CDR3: CASSPPGQGLEAFF
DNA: TGTGCCAGCAGCCCCCCCGGACAGGGACTGGAGGCTTTCTTT

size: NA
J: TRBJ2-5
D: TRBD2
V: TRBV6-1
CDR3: CASRESLAGGLQETQYF
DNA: TGTGCCAGCAGGGAATCACTAGCGGGGGGACTCCAAGAGACCCAGTACTTC

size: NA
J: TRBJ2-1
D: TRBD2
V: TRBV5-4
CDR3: CASSLVALAGLNEQFF
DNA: TGTGCCAGCAGCTTGGTAGCACTAGCGGGACTAAATGAGCAGTTCTTC

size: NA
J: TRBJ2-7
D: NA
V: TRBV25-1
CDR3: CASSHYWAHEQYF
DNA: TGTGCCAGCAGTCATTATTGGGCACACGAGCAGTACTTC

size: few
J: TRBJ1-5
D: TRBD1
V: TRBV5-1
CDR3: CASSLTGVQPQHF
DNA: TGCGCCAGCAGCTTGACAGGGGTCCAGCCCCAGCATTTT

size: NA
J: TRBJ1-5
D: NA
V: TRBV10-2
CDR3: CASSTPAGPQHF
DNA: TGCGCCAGCAGTACCCCTGCGGGGCCCCAGCATTTT

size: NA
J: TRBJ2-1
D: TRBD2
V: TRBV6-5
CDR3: CASSFSGGSPYNEQFF
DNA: TGTGCCAGCAGTTTTAGCGGGGGGTCTCCCTACAATGAGCAGTTCTTC

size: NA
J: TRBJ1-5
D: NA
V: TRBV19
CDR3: CASSPTGDNQPQHF
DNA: TGTGCCAGTAGCCCGACAGGTGACAATCAGCCCCAGCATTTT

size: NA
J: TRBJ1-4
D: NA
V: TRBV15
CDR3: CATSAIIGGGEKLFF
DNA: TGTGCCACCAGCGCAATTATTGGTGGAGGTGAAAAACTGTTTTTT

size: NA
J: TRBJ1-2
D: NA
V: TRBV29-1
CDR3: CSVAQRASYGYTF
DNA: TGCAGCGTTGCCCAGAGGGCGAGCTATGGCTACACCTTC

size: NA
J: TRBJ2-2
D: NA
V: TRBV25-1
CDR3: CASGGRRELFF
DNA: TGTGCCAGCGGCGGGCGGAGGGAGCTGTTTTTT

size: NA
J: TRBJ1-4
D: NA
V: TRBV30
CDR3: CAWSVGVQEKLFF
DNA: TGTGCCTGGAGTGTAGGAGTTCAAGAAAAACTGTTTTTT

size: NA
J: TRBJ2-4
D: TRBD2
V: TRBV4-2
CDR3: CASSQLAGDKNIQYF
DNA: TGTGCCAGCAGCCAATTAGCGGGGGACAAAAACATTCAGTACTTC

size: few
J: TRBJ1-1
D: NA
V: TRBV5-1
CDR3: CASSLEWDSEAFF
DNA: TGCGCCAGCAGCTTGGAATGGGACTCTGAAGCTTTCTTT

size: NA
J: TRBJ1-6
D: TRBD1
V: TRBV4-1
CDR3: CASSLEPLGTGFPYNSPLHF
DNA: TGCGCCAGCAGCCTTGAACCCTTAGGGACAGGTTTTCCCTATAATTCACCCCTCCACTTT

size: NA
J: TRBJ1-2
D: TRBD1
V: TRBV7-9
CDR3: CASSQTGTPYYGYTF
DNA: TGTGCCAGCAGCCAGACAGGGACCCCCTACTATGGCTACACCTTC

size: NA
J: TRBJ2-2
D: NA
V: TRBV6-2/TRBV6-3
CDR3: CASSQVLSNTGELFF
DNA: TGTGCCAGCAGTCAGGTCTTATCCAACACCGGGGAGCTGTTTTTT